The 24 T cell receptor beta chains in this list originate from one sample, sequenced in a study of T-cell memory formation after mild COVID-19. Via MiXCR, TCRdb re-called the 5' RACE reads, giving one row per CDR3 protein. This table has around 430,000 distinct CDR3 sequences, roughly 15% appearing once. Sequencing was done on a sample of PBMCs or a T cell subset sorted from them (not recorded which). The receptors come from a man younger than 35 who had mild COVID-19 (a few samples of this study predate the infection). Cell type and time point are not known.

This chain uses TRBV12-3 or TRBV12-4 with TRBJ2-3, with TRBD1 as a possible D gene (6 bases). V lost 7 bases to trimming and J lost 11 bases, with 25 bases between them. The CDR3 extends over 15 amino acids. This CDR3 is CASTPARGVRGKQYF. The CDR3, as DNA: TGTGCCAGCACACCCGCCAGAGGGGTCAGGGGAAAGCAGTATTTT.

This clonotype has only a few counts. The gene calls are TRBV4-1 and TRBJ2-1; 9 nucleotides align to TRBD2. The CDR3 loop spans 17 amino acids. Trimming took 0 bases from V and 5 from J; bases not matched to a gene: 8. Germline CDR1 and CDR2: MGHRA and YSYEKL. In DNA form, the CDR3 reads TGCGCCAGCAGCCAAGATCGGGGGACTAGCAGCCACAATGAGCAGTTCTTC. Translating gives CASSQDRGTSSHNEQFF.

There are a few counts of this clonotype. The chain links TRBV15 to TRBJ2-7; D is unresolved. Trimming took 0 bases from V and 3 from J, leaving 12 bases between them. Germline loops: CDR1 LNHNV, CDR2 YYDKDF (reference sequence). The CDR3 totals 15 residues. In nucleotides, the CDR3 is TGTGCCACCAGCAGAGATCGGACGACTTACTACGAGCAGTACTTC. Amino acid sequence: CATSRDRTTYYEQYF.

This clonotype was found many times. The CDR3 coding sequence is TGTGCCAGCTCACAGGGACTAGCGGCGTACAATGAGCAGTTCTTC. The encoded protein is CASSQGLAAYNEQFF. This chain joins TRBV18 and TRBJ2-1; TRBD2 matches 11 bases. This CDR3 is built from 15 residues. Germline CDR1 reads KGHSH; CDR2 reads LQKENI. The V segment lost 4 bases and the J segment 4 bases; nucleotides outside the gene matches: 3.

The table lists this clonotype with a few counts. The rearrangement links TRBV12-3 or TRBV12-4 to TRBJ2-3; TRBD1 is a possible D gene (6 bases). The CDR3 is 13 residues long. V shed 10 bases and J shed 5 bases, with 16 bases lying between them. The CDR3 is CATSGDPGDTQYF. The CDR3 DNA follows: TGTGCCACCTCAGGGGACCCCGGAGATACGCAGTATTTT.

This clonotype came up a few times. The chain recombines TRBV11-2 with TRBJ2-2; unclear D gene. In germline, CDR1 is SGHAT, CDR2 FQNNGV. CDR3 length equals 12 residues. The V gene lost 7 bases and the J gene lost 5 bases, with 8 bases spanning the gap. In DNA, the CDR3 is TGTGCCAGCACCGGCCTGACCGGGGAGCTGTTTTTT. Translated: CASTGLTGELFF.

The chain combines TRBV7-8 with TRBJ2-2; 10 positions agree with TRBD2. CDR1 and CDR2 (germline): SGHVS, FQNEAQ. The junction had 2 bases not matched to a gene; V was cut back by 6 bases and J by 1 base. The CDR3 loop spans 15 amino acids. The CDR3 loop is CASRVAGGNTGELFF. CDR3 in DNA: TGTGCCAGCAGAGTAGCGGGGGGGAACACCGGGGAGCTGTTTTTT.

This clonotype showed up just a few times. The V gene is TRBV4-1, the J gene TRBJ2-7; a weak D match, TRBD1 (6 bases). The CDR3 totals 14 residues. Germline values: CDR1 MGHRA, CDR2 YSYEKL. Trimming removed 0 bases from V and 4 bases from J, with 10 bases in between. CDR3 residues: CASSQDSRGYEQYF. The CDR3 DNA is TGCGCCAGCAGCCAAGATTCCAGGGGTTACGAGCAGTACTTC.

This clonotype showed up many times. The chain uses TRBV5-1 and TRBJ1-6; D is ambiguous. Germline CDR1 and CDR2: SGHRS and YFSETQ. CDR3 length: 15 amino acids. The V end lost 6 bases, the J end lost 6 bases, and 16 bases lay between the germline ends. The CDR3 reads CASTGNWERNSPLHF. CDR3 in DNA: TGCGCCAGCACCGGGAATTGGGAGCGTAATTCACCCCTCCACTTT. The full variable domain, completed using reference TRBV5-1 and TRBJ1-6, is KAGVTQTPRYLIKTRGQQVTLSCSPISGHRSVSWYQQTPGQGLQFLFEYFSETQRNKGNFPGRFSGRQFSNSRSEMNVSTLELGDSALYLCASTGNWERNSPLHFGNGTRLTVT.

J is TRBJ2-2 and V is TRBV12-3 or TRBV12-4, with D possibly being TRBD2 (5 bases). This CDR3 has 12 amino acids. V lost 10 bases and J 4 bases, leaving 10 bases between the germline ends. CDR3 sequence: CATRRSTGELFF. CDR3 in DNA: TGTGCCACCCGGAGGAGCACCGGGGAGCTGTTTTTT.

The chain employs TRBV20-1 and TRBJ1-2, with a tentative D call TRBD1 (6 bases). Trimming stripped 6 bases from V and 2 bases from J, with 16 bases between. From germline, CDR1 is DFQATT and CDR2 SNEGSKA (reference sequence). The CDR3 sequence is 14 residues long. The DNA of the CDR3 is TGCAGTGCCCGGGAGGGGGGTCGAAACTATGGCTACACCTTC. It encodes CSAREGGRNYGYTF.

The chain couples TRBV7-2 to TRBJ2-7; 7 bases are shared with TRBD2. Germline V gene sequence: CDR1 SGHTA, CDR2 FQGNSA. CDR3 size: 15 residues. With V trimmed by 1 base and J by 1 base, 4 bases remained unmatched. CDR3 bases: TGTGCCAGCAGCTTAGGGTCTAGCGGTTCCTACGAGCAGTACTTC. Translation: CASSLGSSGSYEQYF.

This clonotype appeared a few times. This chain connects TRBV7-8 to TRBJ2-3, with 7 bases identical to TRBD1. The CDR3 has 15 amino acids. With 4 bases clipped from V and 3 bases from J, the junction kept 7 bases outside the gene matches. Germline values: CDR1 SGHVS, CDR2 FQNEAQ. DNA for the CDR3: TGTGCCAGCAGCTCTGCAGGGGGTTGGACAGATACGCAGTATTTT. It yields the protein CASSSAGGWTDTQYF.

The rearrangement links TRBV23-1 to TRBJ1-6, with 7 bases fitting TRBD1. TRBV23-1 has ORF status, its function being uncertain. V gave up 4 bases and J gave up 10 bases; unmatched junction bases: 10. CDR3 length: 15 amino acids. This CDR3 reads CASSLPGQAESPLHF. The CDR3 DNA follows: TGCGCCAGCAGTCTCCCCGGACAGGCCGAGTCACCCCTCCACTTT.

J is TRBJ2-7 and V is TRBV7-3; D unclear. Trimming stripped 5 bases from V and 6 bases from J, with 14 bases between. Germline V gene lookup returns CDR1 SGHTA and CDR2 FQGTGA. The CDR3 totals 13 residues. CDR3 nucleotides: TGTGCCAGCAGCCCTACCCCTCTGTCCGAGCAGTACTTC. Residues: CASSPTPLSEQYF.

This clonotype appeared a few times. The rearrangement uses TRBV18 and TRBJ1-1; unclear D gene. Germline CDR1 reads KGHSH; CDR2 reads LQKENI. Trimming took off 2 bases at V and 6 bases at J, with 7 bases between the two ends. This CDR3 has 12 amino acids. As DNA, the CDR3 is TGTGCCAGCTCACCAGGCGGGTCTGAAGCTTTCTTT. Translation gives CASSPGGSEAFF. The full variable domain, in which reference TRBV18 and TRBJ1-1 provide the parts outside the CDR3, is NAGVMQNPRHLVRRRGQEARLRCSPMKGHSHVYWYRQLPEEGLKFMVYLQKENIIDESGMPKERFSAEFPKEGPSILRIQQVVRGDSAAYFCASSPGGSEAFFGQGTRLTVV.

This clonotype was recorded a few times. The chain is built from TRBV7-3 and TRBJ2-1, with D hard to call. Between the trimmed V and J ends, which lost 2 bases and 8 bases, there was a span of 19 bases. This CDR3 has 16 amino acids. Looked up from germline, CDR1 is SGHTA and CDR2 is FQGTGA. The CDR3 DNA reads as TGTGCCAGCAGCTTACTAGGAACACCCGGTGGGGATGAGCAGTTCTTC. This translates into CASSLLGTPGGDEQFF.

This clonotype was seen only a few times. The rearrangement uses TRBV5-1 and TRBJ1-2; 8 positions match TRBD1. Trimming cost V 0 bases and J 8 bases; bases outside gene matches: 9. The CDR3 is 15 amino acids. Germline assignment: CDR1 SGHRS and CDR2 YFSETQ. The CDR3 region is CASSLGPDRVDGYTF. As DNA, the CDR3 is TGCGCCAGCAGCTTGGGCCCGGACAGGGTTGACGGCTACACCTTC.

Only one count was recorded for this clonotype. The chain combines TRBV28 with TRBJ2-6, with D possibly TRBD2 on 6 matching bases. The germline V gene encodes CDR1 MDHEN and CDR2 SYDVKM. V lost 6 bases and J lost 2, with 11 bases in between. This CDR3 comprises 15 residues. The CDR3 protein is CASSPGEAGANVLTF. The CDR3 DNA reads TGTGCCAGCAGCCCCGGGGAGGCTGGGGCCAACGTCCTGACTTTC.

This clonotype was counted between two and nine times. This sequence joins TRBV3-1 and TRBJ2-6; D is uncertain. The length of the CDR3 is 15 residues. Germline V gene lookup returns CDR1 LGHDT and CDR2 YNNKEL (reference sequence). V was pared by 3 bases and J by 0 bases, with 6 bases between. DNA for the CDR3: TGTGCCAGCAGCCAGTTGTACTCTGGGGCCAACGTCCTGACTTTC. It yields the protein CASSQLYSGANVLTF. The full variable domain, with the rest looked up from reference TRBV3-1 and TRBJ2-6, is DTAVSQTPKYLVTQMGNDKSIKCEQNLGHDTMYWYKQDSKKFLKIMFSYNNKELIINETVPNRFSPKSPDKAHLNLHINSLELGDSAVYFCASSQLYSGANVLTFGAGSRLTVL.

This clonotype occurred a few times. V and J are TRBV4-1 and TRBJ1-1, with no clear D. This CDR3 is built from 14 residues. The germline V and J ends were trimmed by 2 bases and 2 bases, with 9 bases remaining between them. Germline V gene lookup returns CDR1 MGHRA and CDR2 YSYEKL. In DNA form, the CDR3 reads TGCGCCAGCAGCCAATTAGCGGCTAACACTGAAGCTTTCTTT. Protein product: CASSQLAANTEAFF.

This clonotype was seen a few times. The J gene is TRBJ2-5, the V gene TRBV5-4; TRBD2 is a possible D gene (6 bases). Germline-derived CDR1 and CDR2 are SGHNT and YYREEE (reference sequence). Trimming shortened V by 6 bases and J by 1 base, and 13 bases separated the two germline ends. The CDR3 consists of 14 residues. In nucleotides, the CDR3 is TGTGCCAGCACCGGGGGAGGACGCCAAGAGACCCAGTACTTC. Its protein product is CASTGGGRQETQYF.

The table lists this clonotype with a few counts. V is TRBV24-1 and J is TRBJ2-2; D unclear. Trimming cost V 1 base and J 4 bases, with 3 bases left between them. Germline CDR1 KGHDR, CDR2 SFDVKD. The CDR3 covers 13 residues. CDR3 sequence reads: CATSDFGTGELFF. CDR3 in DNA: TGTGCCACCAGTGATTTCGGCACCGGGGAGCTGTTTTTT.

The chain combines TRBV4-3 with TRBJ1-2, with D perhaps matching TRBD1 (6 bases). The CDR3 totals 15 residues. V was clipped by 2 bases and J by 3 bases, with 13 bases between them. CDR1 and CDR2 from the germline V gene are LGHNA and YSLEER. CDR3 sequence reads: CASSQMAGVDYGYTF. Written as DNA, the CDR3 is TGCGCCAGCAGCCAAATGGCAGGGGTTGACTATGGCTACACCTTC.